The 12 T cell receptor beta chains listed next were all sequenced from one sample in a study of cytomegalovirus exposure and HLA in healthy donors. Use of 60 Vbeta and 13 Jbeta primers characterized the PCR. Generated by immunoSEQ multiplex PCR, the TCRdb table keeps only in-frame clones and is missing some. Of roughly 100,000 clones in the sample, 63% are singletons; the top ten hold under 5.5%. The sample was PBMCs. These receptor sequences come from a human donor in good health.

This chain connects TRBV6-5 to TRBJ2-5; 7 bases are shared with TRBD1. Germline loops: CDR1 MNHEY, CDR2 SVGAGI. With 6 bases clipped from V and 6 bases from J, the junction kept 7 bases outside the gene matches. The CDR3 is 13 residues long. The CDR3 DNA follows: TGTGCCAGCAGCTTTGACAGGGAAAAGACCCAGTACTTC. Translated, it gives CASSFDREKTQYF.

The chain uses TRBV5-5 and TRBJ1-3; the D gene is possibly TRBD1 (5 bases). Between the trimmed V and J ends, which lost 3 bases and 2 bases, there was a span of 12 bases. There are 15 residues in the CDR3. CDR1 is SGHKS, CDR2 YYEKEE, per germline (reference sequence). CDR3 nucleotide sequence: TGTGCCAGCAGCTCCGCGGGGGGGACTGGAAACACCATATATTTT. Its protein is CASSSAGGTGNTIYF.

This clone was observed a handful of times. The J gene is TRBJ2-3, the V gene TRBV10-3; 12 bases fit TRBD2. CDR1 is ENHRY, CDR2 SYGVKD, per germline. The CDR3 extends over 15 amino acids. Trimming took 8 bases from V and 4 from J; bases not matched to a gene: 7. The CDR3 loop is CAIGRLAGAADTQYF. The CDR3 DNA follows: TGTGCCATCGGGCGACTAGCGGGGGCGGCAGATACGCAGTATTTT.

The chain couples TRBV6-1 to TRBJ1-5, with D unclear. Germline values: CDR1 MNHNS, CDR2 SASEGT. V lost 8 bases, J lost 9 bases, and 17 bases lay in between. This CDR3 spans 13 amino acids. CDR3 bases: TGTGCCAGCGGGCAGACTGGGGAGAGGCCCCAGCATTTT. Translation: CASGQTGERPQHF.

The chain joins TRBV7-9 to TRBJ2-5, with D perhaps TRBD1 (5 bases). The J call could be wrong; TRBJ2-7 is a better fit for the DNA end. CDR1 and CDR2 (germline): SEHNR, FQNEAQ (reference sequence). The CDR3 sequence is 15 residues long. The CDR3 is CASSLAGPRAYEQYF. DNA for the CDR3: TGTGCCAGCAGCTTAGCGGGGCCCCGGGCGTACGAGCAGTACTTC.

The CDR3 sequence is CASSGPGQAAPGANVLTF. CDR3 sequence (DNA): TGTGCCAGCAGTGGGCCAGGACAGGCCGCGCCTGGGGCCAACGTCCTGACTTTC. The rearrangement joins TRBV28 to TRBJ2-6, with 7 bases fitting TRBD1. The germline V gene encodes CDR1 MDHEN and CDR2 SYDVKM. V trimming: 5 bases; J trimming: 2 bases; junction bases outside the gene matches: 12. The CDR3 is made up of 18 amino acids.

The gene calls are TRBV29-1 and TRBJ2-3, with 7 bases fitting TRBD1. CDR1 SQVTM and CDR2 ANQGSEA come from the germline V gene. The length of the CDR3 is 15 residues. After removal of 2 bases from V and 2 bases from J, the junction contained 7 bases not matched to a gene. CDR3 coding DNA: TGCAGCGTTGAATGGGGACAGTGGAACACAGATACGCAGTATTTT. Residues: CSVEWGQWNTDTQYF.

This sequence joins TRBV6-1 and TRBJ1-2, with D possibly TRBD1 on 5 matching bases. This CDR3 contains 15 residues. With 5 bases removed from V and 4 bases from J, the gap between germline ends came to 17 bases. The germline V gene encodes CDR1 MNHNS and CDR2 SASEGT. The CDR3 bases are TGTGCCAGCAGTACTAATCGTATGACAGTCTATGGCTACACCTTC. Protein product: CASSTNRMTVYGYTF.

In its sample, this clone was seen once. This chain's CDR3 is CASSLLPGGSPSGNTIYF. The CDR3 bases are TGTGCCAGCAGCTTACTTCCGGGGGGGAGCCCATCTGGAAACACCATATATTTT. The V call is TRBV11-2, the J call TRBJ1-3; D is possibly TRBD1 (5 bases). V gave up 2 bases and J gave up 1 base, with 18 bases separating them. Germline V gives CDR1 SGHAT, CDR2 FQNNGV. The CDR3 runs to 18 residues.

V and J are TRBV10-2 and TRBJ1-1; 10 bases map to TRBD1. J lost 3 bases, V lost 6 bases, and 1 base had no gene match. This CDR3 spans 13 amino acids. The germline V gene encodes CDR1 WSHSY and CDR2 SAAADI. The CDR3 region has the DNA TGCGCCAGCAGGGACAGGGGGTACACTGAAGCTTTCTTT. Translated, it gives CASRDRGYTEAFF.

This sequence joins TRBV11-2 and TRBJ2-5; 7 nucleotides match TRBD2. Germline CDR1 SGHAT, CDR2 FQNNGV. This CDR3 comprises 16 residues. V lost 5 bases, J lost 3 bases, and 12 bases stayed unmatched. Here the CDR3 reads CASSPLSLARKETQYF. The DNA for the CDR3 is TGTGCCAGCAGCCCCCTCTCACTAGCGAGAAAAGAGACCCAGTACTTC. The variable domain in full, completed from reference TRBV11-2 and TRBJ2-5, reads EAGVAQSPRYKIIEKRQSVAFWCNPISGHATLYWYQQILGQGPKLLIQFQNNGVVDDSQLPKDRFSAERLKGVDSTLKIQPAKLEDSAVYLCASSPLSLARKETQYFGPGTRLLVL.

V usage is TRBV28 and J usage is TRBJ2-3; D gene ambiguous. Trimming cost V 4 bases and J 0 bases, with 14 bases left between them. Germline values: CDR1 MDHEN, CDR2 SYDVKM. This CDR3 is 16 amino acids long. This CDR3 reads CASSSLLTRSTDTQYF. In DNA, the CDR3 is TGTGCCAGCAGTTCCTTGCTAACCAGGAGCACAGATACGCAGTATTTT.